The clone carrying this T cell receptor (beta chain) was seen once. The data are from a study of blood T cell repertoires in COVID-19. As handled by the study authors: Researchers report that nucleated cell counts were estimated from reference gene primer amplification. Generated by immunoSEQ multiplex PCR, the TCRdb table keeps only in-frame clones and is missing some. V, J and clone size are those of that table, while D and trimming were read from the DNA. The sample lists around 300,000 clones; approximately 87% were seen once. CDR3 size: 14 residues. V was clipped by 2 bases and J by 0 bases, with 6 bases between them. From germline, CDR1 is MNHEY and CDR2 SVGAGI. Participants were aged roughly 18 to 90 years, lived in 20 to 30 US areas, and enrolled virtually. Participants were placed into cohorts based on the clinical history they reported. Each recovered donor of Cohort 3 presented with two negative PCRs, clearance, or symptom resolution.

The sequence was obtained from a woman aged 25 to 39 who had recovered from COVID-19. The source material was PBMCs or T cells enriched from blood (not recorded which). The V and J genes are TRBV6-5 and TRBJ2-3; D ambiguous. Written as DNA, the CDR3 is TGTGCCAGCAGTTACGGAGAGAGCACAGATACGCAGTATTTT. It yields the protein CASSYGESTDTQYF.